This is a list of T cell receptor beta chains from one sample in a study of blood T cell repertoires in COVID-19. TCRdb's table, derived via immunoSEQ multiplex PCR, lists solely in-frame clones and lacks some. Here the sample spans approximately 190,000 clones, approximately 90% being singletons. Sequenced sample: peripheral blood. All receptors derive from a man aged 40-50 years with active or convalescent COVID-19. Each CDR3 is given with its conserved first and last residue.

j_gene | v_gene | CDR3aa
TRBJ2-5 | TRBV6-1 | CASSEVAGAIQETQYF
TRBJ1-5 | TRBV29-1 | CSAGTGDLEPQHF
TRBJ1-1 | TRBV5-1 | CASSGNTVRNTEAFF
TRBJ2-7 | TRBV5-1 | CASRQGGLRGYEQYF
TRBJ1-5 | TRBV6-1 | CASSEWGGMNQPQHF
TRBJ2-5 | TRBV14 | CASSHSTEPQETQYF
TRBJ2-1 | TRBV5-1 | CASRYQGYQFF
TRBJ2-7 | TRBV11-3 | CASSLQLAGVIYEQYF
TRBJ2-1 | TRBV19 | CASSIGGDWGEQFF
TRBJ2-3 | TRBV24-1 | CATSDFTWEGGTDTQYF
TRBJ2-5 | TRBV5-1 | CASSSKLTSGQETQYF
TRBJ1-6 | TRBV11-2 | CASSLDGAGKGNSPLHF
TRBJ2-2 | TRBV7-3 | CASSSNKQKNTGELFF
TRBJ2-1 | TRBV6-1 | CASSGRNGTSNYNEQFF
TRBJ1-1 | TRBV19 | CASSLWTGGGTEAFF
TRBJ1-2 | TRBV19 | CASSDHLRGLGYGYTF
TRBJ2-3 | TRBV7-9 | CASSLLAGGTDTQYF
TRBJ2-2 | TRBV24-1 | CATSDFPAGELFF
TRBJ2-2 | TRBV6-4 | CASSPRTTGELFF
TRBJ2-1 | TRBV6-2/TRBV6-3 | CASSSRLAEQNNEQFF
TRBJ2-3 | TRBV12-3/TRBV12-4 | CASREGADTQYF
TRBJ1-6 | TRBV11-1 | CASSLDGDNSPLHF
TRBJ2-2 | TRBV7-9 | CASRPTSGRPTGELFF
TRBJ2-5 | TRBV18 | CASSDRGQVGTQYF
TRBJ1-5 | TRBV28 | CAAEYPGGNQPQHF
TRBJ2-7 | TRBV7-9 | CASSQQGGTPYEQYF
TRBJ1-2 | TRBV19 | CASSPKDRGHGYTF
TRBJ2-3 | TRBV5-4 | CASSFAGEIADTQYF
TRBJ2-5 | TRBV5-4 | CASSPELVHPSGGAETQYF
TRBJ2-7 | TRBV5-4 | CASSLGLALTYEQYF
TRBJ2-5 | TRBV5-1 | CASSDTEETQYF